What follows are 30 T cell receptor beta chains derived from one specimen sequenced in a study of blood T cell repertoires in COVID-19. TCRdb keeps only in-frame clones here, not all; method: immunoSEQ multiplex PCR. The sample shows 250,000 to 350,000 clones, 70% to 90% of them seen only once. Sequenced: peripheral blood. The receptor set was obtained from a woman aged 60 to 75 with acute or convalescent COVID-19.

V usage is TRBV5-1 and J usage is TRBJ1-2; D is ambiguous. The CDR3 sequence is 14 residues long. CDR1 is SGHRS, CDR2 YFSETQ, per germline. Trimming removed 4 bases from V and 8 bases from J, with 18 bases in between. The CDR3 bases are TGCGCCAGCAGCCCCCCCCGTTGGGGAGAAGGCTACACCTTC. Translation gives CASSPPRWGEGYTF.

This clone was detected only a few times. The CDR3 region is CASSLSRAAGVGNEQFF. The CDR3 coding sequence is TGTGCCAGCAGCTTAAGTCGGGCAGCGGGAGTCGGCAATGAGCAGTTCTTC. V and J are TRBV7-2 and TRBJ2-1, with 8 bases that match TRBD2. With 2 bases clipped from V and 6 bases from J, the junction kept 12 bases outside the gene matches. CDR3 length: 17 residues. The V gene's germline CDR1 is SGHTA and CDR2 FQGNSA.

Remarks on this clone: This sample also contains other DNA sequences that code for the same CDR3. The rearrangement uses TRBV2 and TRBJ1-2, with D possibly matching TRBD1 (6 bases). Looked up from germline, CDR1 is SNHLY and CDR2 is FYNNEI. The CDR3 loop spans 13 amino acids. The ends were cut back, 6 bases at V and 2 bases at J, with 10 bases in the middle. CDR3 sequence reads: CASSADSNYGYTF. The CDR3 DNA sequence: TGTGCCAGCAGCGCGGACAGCAACTATGGCTACACCTTC.

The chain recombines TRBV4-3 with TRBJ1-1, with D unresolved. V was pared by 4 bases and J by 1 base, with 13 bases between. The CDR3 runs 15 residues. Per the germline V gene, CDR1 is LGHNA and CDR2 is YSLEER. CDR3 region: CASSPQTRRNTEAFF. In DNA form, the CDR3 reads TGCGCCAGCAGCCCTCAGACCCGGAGGAACACTGAAGCTTTCTTT.

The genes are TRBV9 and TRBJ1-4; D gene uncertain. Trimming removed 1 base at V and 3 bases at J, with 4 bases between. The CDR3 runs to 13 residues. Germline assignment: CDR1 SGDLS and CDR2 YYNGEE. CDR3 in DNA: TGTGCCAGCAGCGTATCAGCTAATGAAAAACTGTTTTTT. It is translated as CASSVSANEKLFF.

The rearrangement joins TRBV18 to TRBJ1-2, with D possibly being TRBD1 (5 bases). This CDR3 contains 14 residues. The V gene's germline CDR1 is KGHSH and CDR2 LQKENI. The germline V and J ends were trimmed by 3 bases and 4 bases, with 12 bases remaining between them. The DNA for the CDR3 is TGTGCCAGCTCACCTAGTCACGGGGGCTATGGCTACACCTTC. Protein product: CASSPSHGGYGYTF.

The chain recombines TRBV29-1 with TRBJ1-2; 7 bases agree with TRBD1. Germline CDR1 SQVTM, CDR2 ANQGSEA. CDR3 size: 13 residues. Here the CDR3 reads CSCLTGVGAGYTF. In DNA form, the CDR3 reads TGCAGTTGCCTTACAGGGGTGGGAGCTGGCTACACCTTC.

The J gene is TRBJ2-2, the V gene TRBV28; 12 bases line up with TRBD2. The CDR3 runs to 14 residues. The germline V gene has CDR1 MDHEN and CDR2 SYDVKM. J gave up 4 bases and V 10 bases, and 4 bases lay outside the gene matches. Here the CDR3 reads CATATSGSTGELFF. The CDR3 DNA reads TGTGCCACCGCGACTAGCGGGAGCACCGGGGAGCTGTTTTTT.

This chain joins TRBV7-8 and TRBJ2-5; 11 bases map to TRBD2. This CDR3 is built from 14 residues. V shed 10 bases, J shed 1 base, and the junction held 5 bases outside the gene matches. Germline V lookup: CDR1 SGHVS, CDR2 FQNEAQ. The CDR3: CATASGGIQETQYF. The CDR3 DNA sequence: TGTGCCACCGCTAGCGGGGGGATCCAAGAGACCCAGTACTTC.

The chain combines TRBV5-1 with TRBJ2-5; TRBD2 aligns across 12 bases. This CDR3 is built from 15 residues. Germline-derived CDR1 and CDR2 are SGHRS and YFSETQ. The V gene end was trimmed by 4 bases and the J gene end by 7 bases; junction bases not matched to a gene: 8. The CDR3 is CASSETLAGGGTQYF. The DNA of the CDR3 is TGCGCCAGCAGCGAAACACTAGCGGGGGGCGGGACCCAGTACTTC.

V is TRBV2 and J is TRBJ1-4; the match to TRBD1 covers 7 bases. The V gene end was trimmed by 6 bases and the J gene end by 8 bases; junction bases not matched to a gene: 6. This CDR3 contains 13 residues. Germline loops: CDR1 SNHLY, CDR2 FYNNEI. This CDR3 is CASRAGTVEKLFF. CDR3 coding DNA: TGTGCCAGCAGGGCCGGGACAGTCGAAAAACTGTTTTTT.

Here the CDR3 DNA reads TGTGCCAGCAGTTTATCGACGGGACTAGCGGGAAGCACAGATACGCAGTATTTT. This gives the protein CASSLSTGLAGSTDTQYF. The chain recombines TRBV27 with TRBJ2-3; 13 bases align to TRBD2. Germline V gives CDR1 MNHEY, CDR2 SMNVEV (reference sequence). The CDR3 is made up of 18 amino acids. J was trimmed by 0 bases and V by 0 bases; bases with no gene match: 3.

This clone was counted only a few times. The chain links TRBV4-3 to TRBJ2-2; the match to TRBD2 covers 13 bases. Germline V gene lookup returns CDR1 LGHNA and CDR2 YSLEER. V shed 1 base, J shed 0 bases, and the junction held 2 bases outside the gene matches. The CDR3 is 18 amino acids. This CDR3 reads CASSQGLAGGSNTGELFF. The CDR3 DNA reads TGCGCCAGCAGCCAAGGACTAGCGGGAGGATCGAACACCGGGGAGCTGTTTTTT.

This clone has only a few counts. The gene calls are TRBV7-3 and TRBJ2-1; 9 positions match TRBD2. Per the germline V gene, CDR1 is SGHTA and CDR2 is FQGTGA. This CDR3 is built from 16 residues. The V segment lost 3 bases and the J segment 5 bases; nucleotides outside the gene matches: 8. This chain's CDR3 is CASSLGGTSFNNEQFF. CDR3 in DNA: TGTGCCAGCAGCTTGGGTGGGACTAGCTTTAACAATGAGCAGTTCTTC.

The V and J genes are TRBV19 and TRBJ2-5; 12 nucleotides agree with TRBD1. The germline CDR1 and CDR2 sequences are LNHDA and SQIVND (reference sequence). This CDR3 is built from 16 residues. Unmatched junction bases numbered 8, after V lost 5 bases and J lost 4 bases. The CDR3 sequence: CASSSSGTGGRETQYF. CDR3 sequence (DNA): TGTGCCAGTAGTTCTTCCGGGACAGGGGGCCGAGAGACCCAGTACTTC.

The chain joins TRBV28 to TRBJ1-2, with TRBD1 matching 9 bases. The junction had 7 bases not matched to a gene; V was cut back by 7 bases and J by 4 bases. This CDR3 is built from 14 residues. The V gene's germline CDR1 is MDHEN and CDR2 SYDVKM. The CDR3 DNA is TGTGCCAGCACACAGGGGGCCGTCCGCTATGGCTACACCTTC. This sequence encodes CASTQGAVRYGYTF.

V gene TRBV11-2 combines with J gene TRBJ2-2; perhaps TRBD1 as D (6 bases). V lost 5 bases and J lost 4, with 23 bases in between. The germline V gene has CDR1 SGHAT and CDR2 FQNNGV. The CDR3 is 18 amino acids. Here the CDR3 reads CASSPGKILGAGTGELFF. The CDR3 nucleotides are TGTGCCAGCAGCCCGGGGAAAATTCTGGGGGCAGGCACCGGGGAGCTGTTTTTT.

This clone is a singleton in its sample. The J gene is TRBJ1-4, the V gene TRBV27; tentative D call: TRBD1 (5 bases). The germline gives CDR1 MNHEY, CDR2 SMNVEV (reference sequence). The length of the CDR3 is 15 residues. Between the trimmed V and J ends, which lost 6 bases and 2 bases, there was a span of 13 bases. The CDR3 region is CASSIDSYTNEKLFF. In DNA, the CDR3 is TGTGCCAGCAGCATTGACAGTTACACTAATGAAAAACTGTTTTTT.

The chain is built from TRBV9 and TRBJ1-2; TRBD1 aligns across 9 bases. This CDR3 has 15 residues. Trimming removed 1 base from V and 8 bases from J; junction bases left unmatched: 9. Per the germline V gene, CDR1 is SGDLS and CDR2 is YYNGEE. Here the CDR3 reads CASSVTGTGNFGYTF. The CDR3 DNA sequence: TGTGCCAGCAGCGTAACCGGGACAGGGAATTTCGGCTACACCTTC.

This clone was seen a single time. The CDR3 DNA reads as TGCGCCAGCAGTCAATCGAGGGGGGACAGTCCCTCTGGGGCCAACGTCCTGACTTTC. It is translated as CASSQSRGDSPSGANVLTF. The J gene is TRBJ2-6, the V gene TRBV23-1; D is possibly TRBD1 (7 bases). TRBV23-1 carries the ORF label, with uncertain function. The CDR3 is made up of 19 amino acids. The V gene lost 0 bases and the J gene lost 0 bases, with 15 bases spanning the gap.

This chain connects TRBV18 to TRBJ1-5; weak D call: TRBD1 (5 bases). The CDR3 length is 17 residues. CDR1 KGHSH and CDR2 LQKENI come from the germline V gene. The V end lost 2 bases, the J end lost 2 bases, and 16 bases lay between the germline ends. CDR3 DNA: TGTGCCAGCTCACCAGGATCGCCGGGGGTGGGCAATCAGCCCCAGCATTTT. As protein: CASSPGSPGVGNQPQHF. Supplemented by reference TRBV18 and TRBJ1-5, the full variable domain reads NAGVMQNPRHLVRRRGQEARLRCSPMKGHSHVYWYRQLPEEGLKFMVYLQKENIIDESGMPKERFSAEFPKEGPSILRIQQVVRGDSAAYFCASSPGSPGVGNQPQHFGDGTRLSIL.

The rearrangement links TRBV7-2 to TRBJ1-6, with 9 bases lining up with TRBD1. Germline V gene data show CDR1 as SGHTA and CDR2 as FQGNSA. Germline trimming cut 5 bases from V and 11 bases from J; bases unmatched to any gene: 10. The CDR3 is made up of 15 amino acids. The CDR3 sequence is CASSPGGTGPPPLHF. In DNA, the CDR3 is TGTGCCAGCAGCCCAGGGGGGACAGGGCCCCCACCCCTCCACTTT.

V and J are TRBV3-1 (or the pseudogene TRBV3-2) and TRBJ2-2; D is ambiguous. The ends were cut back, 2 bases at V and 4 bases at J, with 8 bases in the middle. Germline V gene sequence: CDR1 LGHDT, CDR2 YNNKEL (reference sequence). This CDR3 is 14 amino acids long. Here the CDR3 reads CASSQLAGTGELFF. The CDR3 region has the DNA TGTGCCAGCAGCCAATTGGCAGGCACCGGGGAGCTGTTTTTT.

CDR3 sequence reads: CASSIPNRSSYTF. For the CDR3, the DNA is TGTGCCAGCAGCATCCCAAACAGGTCCAGCTACACCTTC. The chain couples TRBV5-6 to TRBJ1-2; D perhaps matches TRBD1 (5 bases). V shed 4 bases and J shed 9 bases, with 16 bases lying between them. The CDR3 length is 13 residues. Germline CDR1 and CDR2: SGHDT and YYEEEE. Based on the CDR3 plus reference TRBV5-6 and TRBJ1-2, the full variable domain is DAGVTQSPTHLIKTRGQQVTLRCSPKSGHDTVSWYQQALGQGPQFIFQYYEEEERQRGNFPDRFSGHQFPNYSSELNVNALLLGDSALYLCASSIPNRSSYTFGSGTRLTVV.

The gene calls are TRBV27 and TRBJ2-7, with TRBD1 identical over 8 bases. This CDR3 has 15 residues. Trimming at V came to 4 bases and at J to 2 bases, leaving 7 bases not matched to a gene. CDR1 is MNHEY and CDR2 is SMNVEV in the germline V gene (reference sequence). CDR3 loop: CASSSGTGGPYEQYF. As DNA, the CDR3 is TGTGCCAGCAGTTCCGGGACAGGCGGGCCCTACGAGCAGTACTTC.

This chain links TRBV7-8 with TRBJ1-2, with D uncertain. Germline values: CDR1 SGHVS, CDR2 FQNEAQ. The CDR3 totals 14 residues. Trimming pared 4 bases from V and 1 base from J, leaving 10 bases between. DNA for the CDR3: TGTGCCAGCAGCTCAAATGGCCTTAACTATGGCTACACCTTC. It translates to CASSSNGLNYGYTF. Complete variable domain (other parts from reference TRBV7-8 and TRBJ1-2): GAGVSQSPRYKVAKRGQDVALRCDPISGHVSLFWYQQALGQGPEFLTYFQNEAQLDKSGLPSDRFFAERPEGSVSTLKIQRTQQEDSAVYLCASSSNGLNYGYTFGSGTRLTVV.

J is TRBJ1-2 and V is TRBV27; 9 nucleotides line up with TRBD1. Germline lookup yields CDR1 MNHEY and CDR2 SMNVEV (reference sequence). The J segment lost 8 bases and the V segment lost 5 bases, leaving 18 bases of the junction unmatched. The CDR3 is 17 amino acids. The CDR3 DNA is TGTGCCAGCAGTACAAGCCGGGACAGGGTAATTTATGGAGGCTACACCTTC. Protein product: CASSTSRDRVIYGGYTF.

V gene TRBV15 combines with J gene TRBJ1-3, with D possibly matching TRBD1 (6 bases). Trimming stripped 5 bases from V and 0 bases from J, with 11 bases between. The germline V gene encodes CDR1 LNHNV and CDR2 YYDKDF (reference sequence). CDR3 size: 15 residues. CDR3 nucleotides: TGTGCCACCAGCGAACAGGGTTACTCTGGAAACACCATATATTTT. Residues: CATSEQGYSGNTIYF.

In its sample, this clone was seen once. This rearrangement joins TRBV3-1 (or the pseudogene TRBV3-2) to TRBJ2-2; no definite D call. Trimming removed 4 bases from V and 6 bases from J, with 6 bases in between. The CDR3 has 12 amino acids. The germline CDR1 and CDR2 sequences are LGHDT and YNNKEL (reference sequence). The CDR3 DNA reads TGTGCCAGCAGCCGCCCAGCCGGGGAGCTGTTTTTT. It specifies CASSRPAGELFF.

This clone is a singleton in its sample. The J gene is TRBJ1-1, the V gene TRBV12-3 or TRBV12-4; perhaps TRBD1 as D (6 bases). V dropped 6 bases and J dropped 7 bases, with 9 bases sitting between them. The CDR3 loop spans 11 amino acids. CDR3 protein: CASSPGVEAFF. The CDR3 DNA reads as TGTGCCAGCAGCCCAGGGGTTGAAGCTTTCTTT.